Presented here are 19 T cell receptor beta chains from one specimen sequenced in a study of regulatory T cells in long-lasting Graves disease. Arm-PCR of CDR3 regions and iRepertoire HTBI primers were the basis on which TCR beta libraries were built. TCRdb re-analysed the multiplex PCR reads in MiXCR, keeping a single row per CDR3 protein. This table holds 620,000 or so distinct CDR3 sequences, roughly 15% found once. The sample's time point: newly diagnosed GD, antithyroid drugs for less than 3 months. Preparation of the TCR library used RNA extracted from PBMCs. Separately, the same data were catalogued under a study of T cells in Graves' hyperthyroidism and ophthalmopathy.

The specimen was peripheral blood mononuclear cells (PBMCs), collected at new diagnosis, from a patient treated with antithyroid drugs. Receptors originate from a woman aged 25 to 39 with Graves disease.

The genes are TRBV28 and TRBJ1-6, with D unresolved. The germline gives CDR1 MDHEN, CDR2 SYDVKM. The CDR3 sequence is 18 residues long. V gave up 3 bases and J gave up 3 bases, with 18 bases separating them. CDR3 coding DNA: TGTGCCAGCAGTTTCAAAGGGTACAATCCTATCTATAATTCACCCCTCCACTTT. Amino acid sequence: CASSFKGYNPIYNSPLHF.

The gene calls are TRBV11-2 and TRBJ2-3, with a weak D call TRBD2 (5 bases). This CDR3 is 14 amino acids long. Between the trimmed V and J ends, which lost 6 bases and 7 bases, there was a span of 17 bases. Germline V gene lookup returns CDR1 SGHAT and CDR2 FQNNGV. CDR3 region: CASRPLGGSYTQYF. The CDR3 DNA reads as TGTGCCAGCAGGCCGCTGGGTGGGAGCTATACGCAGTATTTT.

This clonotype was recorded a few times. V is TRBV3-1 and J is TRBJ1-5; maybe TRBD1 (6 bases). The germline V gene encodes CDR1 LGHDT and CDR2 YNNKEL (reference sequence). V gave up 2 bases and J gave up 7 bases, with 12 bases separating them. The CDR3 is 14 residues long. The CDR3 DNA sequence: TGTGCCAGCAGCCAAAGGGGGGCTGGGCAGCCCCAGCATTTT. Its protein is CASSQRGAGQPQHF. Complete variable domain (other parts from reference TRBV3-1 and TRBJ1-5): DTAVSQTPKYLVTQMGNDKSIKCEQNLGHDTMYWYKQDSKKFLKIMFSYNNKELIINETVPNRFSPKSPDKAHLNLHINSLELGDSAVYFCASSQRGAGQPQHFGDGTRLSIL.

This clonotype was observed a few times. The chain couples TRBV7-2 to TRBJ1-2, with unresolved D. Germline CDR1 is SGHTA and CDR2 is FQGNSA. Trimming cost V 5 bases and J 1 base, with 14 bases left between them. The CDR3 covers 15 residues. The CDR3 loop is CASSPVPGLNYGYTF. CDR3 DNA sequence: TGTGCCAGCAGCCCCGTTCCCGGGCTTAACTATGGCTACACCTTC.

The chain couples TRBV18 to TRBJ1-2; a possible D gene is TRBD1 (5 bases). Germline V gives CDR1 KGHSH, CDR2 LQKENI. This CDR3 has 13 amino acids. V was clipped by 0 bases and J by 13 bases, with 15 bases between them. The DNA of the CDR3 is TGTGCCAGCTCACCACCAGTGAGGGATGGGGCCACCTTC. Protein: CASSPPVRDGATF.

Comment on this clonotype: This could be a read error, since a much larger clone is one nucleotide away. The chain uses TRBV10-3 and TRBJ2-5; 7 bases line up with TRBD1. The CDR3 is made up of 18 amino acids. Germline CDR1 ENHRY, CDR2 SYGVKD. CDR3: CATSESKYRLDREETQYF. Written as DNA, the CDR3 is TGTGCCACCAGTGAGTCGAAATACCGGTTAGACAGGGAAGAGACCCAGTACTTC.

This clonotype was counted ten times or more. The chain joins TRBV2 to TRBJ1-5; unclear D gene. The germline CDR1 and CDR2 sequences are SNHLY and FYNNEI. The CDR3 length is 13 residues. V gave up 5 bases and J gave up 5 bases, with 10 bases separating them. This chain's CDR3 is CASSWDGDQPQHF. The CDR3 DNA follows: TGTGCCAGCAGTTGGGATGGGGATCAGCCCCAGCATTTT.

This clonotype was seen just once. The chain uses TRBV28 and TRBJ2-5; D is ambiguous. Trimming removed 6 bases at V and 5 bases at J, with 16 bases between. The germline CDR1 and CDR2 sequences are MDHEN and SYDVKM. This CDR3 is 14 amino acids long. The CDR3 DNA is TGTGCCAGCAGACCCCGGGTTCTACCGGAGACCCAGTACTTC. Encoded protein: CASRPRVLPETQYF.

This clonotype has ten or more counts. The chain links TRBV7-9 to TRBJ2-3; 10 bases are shared with TRBD2. CDR1 SEHNR and CDR2 FQNEAQ come from the germline V gene (reference sequence). The CDR3 spans 15 residues. V gave up 8 bases and J gave up 2 bases; unmatched junction bases: 7. The CDR3, as DNA: TGTGCCAGCCGCCTACTAGCGGGGCTCACAGATACGCAGTATTTT. Protein: CASRLLAGLTDTQYF. Using reference TRBV7-9 and TRBJ2-3 for the parts outside the CDR3, the full variable domain is DTGVSQNPRHKITKRGQNVTFRCDPISEHNRLYWYRQTLGQGPEFLTYFQNEAQLEKSRLLSDRFSAERPKGSFSTLEIQRTEQGDSAMYLCASRLLAGLTDTQYFGPGTRLTVL.

This clonotype has just a few counts. CDR3 residues: CSAKDRGLSYTF. CDR3 in DNA: TGCAGTGCTAAGGACAGGGGGTTATCCTACACCTTC. J is TRBJ1-2 and V is TRBV20-1; 10 nucleotides line up with TRBD1. Per the germline V gene, CDR1 is DFQATT and CDR2 is SNEGSKA (reference sequence). The CDR3 contains 12 residues. The V and J ends lost 4 bases and 10 bases, in that order; junction bases with no gene match: 6.

This chain links TRBV5-6 with TRBJ1-1, with D maybe TRBD1 (5 bases). The germline V gene encodes CDR1 SGHDT and CDR2 YYEEEE. V was cut by 5 bases and J by 5 bases, with 16 bases left in between. The CDR3 extends over 14 amino acids. This CDR3 is CASSSDGGWTEAFF. For the CDR3, the DNA is TGTGCCAGCAGTTCGGATGGGGGGTGGACTGAAGCTTTCTTT.

The J gene is TRBJ2-7, the V gene TRBV5-4; 9 bases fit TRBD2. With V trimmed by 5 bases and J by 0 bases, 9 bases remained unmatched. The CDR3 is 16 amino acids. CDR1 is SGHNT and CDR2 is YYREEE in the germline V gene (reference sequence). The CDR3 DNA reads as TGTGCCAGCAGTCTAGCTGCGGGAGGGATCTCCTACGAGCAGTACTTC. Translation: CASSLAAGGISYEQYF.

This chain joins TRBV6-1 and TRBJ2-3, with 10 bases fitting TRBD2. The junction had 14 bases not matched to a gene; V was cut back by 6 bases and J by 5 bases. The CDR3 spans 17 residues. In germline, CDR1 is MNHNS, CDR2 SASEGT. DNA for the CDR3: TGTGCCAGCAGCCGATCATTCGGGACTAGCGTAGGAGATACGCAGTATTTT. Translating it yields CASSRSFGTSVGDTQYF.

This clonotype was seen a few times. The gene calls are TRBV27 and TRBJ2-1, with a possible D match to TRBD2 (6 bases). The CDR3 has 15 amino acids. Germline assignment: CDR1 MNHEY and CDR2 SMNVEV (reference sequence). Trimming left V 3 bases short and J 2 bases short, with 11 bases between. In nucleotides, the CDR3 is TGTGCCAGCAGTTTTTCGAGCGGGCCCTACAATGAGCAGTTCTTC. Its protein product is CASSFSSGPYNEQFF.

At least ten counts were recorded for this clonotype. The chain couples TRBV10-3 to TRBJ1-5; D gene ambiguous. The germline V gene has CDR1 ENHRY and CDR2 SYGVKD. The CDR3 sequence is 14 residues long. V was pared by 6 bases and J by 3 bases, with 12 bases between. The CDR3 DNA follows: TGTGCCATCAGCGACGGACCCTACAATCAGCCCCAGCATTTT. It codes for CAISDGPYNQPQHF.

This clonotype has a count of ten or more. J is TRBJ2-5 and V is TRBV28; TRBD2 is a possible D gene (6 bases). V gave up 6 bases and J gave up 2 bases, with 13 bases separating them. This CDR3 contains 14 residues. Germline lookup yields CDR1 MDHEN and CDR2 SYDVKM. The CDR3 is CASSSPRGQETQYF. CDR3 coding DNA: TGTGCCAGCAGCTCCCCTCGGGGGCAAGAGACCCAGTACTTC.

This clonotype showed up many times. The rearrangement uses TRBV7-2 and TRBJ2-7; 7 nucleotides agree with TRBD1. The length of the CDR3 is 12 residues. Germline V gives CDR1 SGHTA, CDR2 FQGNSA. V lost 4 bases to trimming and J lost 7 bases; unmatched junction nucleotides: 4. The CDR3 loop is CASSSGTEEQYF. CDR3 in DNA: TGTGCCAGCAGCTCCGGGACAGAAGAGCAGTACTTC.

This clonotype showed up just a few times. The genes are TRBV28 and TRBJ1-1, with 7 bases fitting TRBD1. From germline, CDR1 is MDHEN and CDR2 SYDVKM. Trimming took 5 bases from V and 6 from J; bases not matched to a gene: 12. The CDR3 length is 15 residues. This chain's CDR3 is CASSDDREAFAEAFF. CDR3 in DNA: TGTGCCAGCAGTGATGACAGGGAAGCTTTCGCTGAAGCTTTCTTT.

This clonotype has a handful of counts. The chain recombines TRBV5-1 with TRBJ2-4; D could derive from TRBD1 or TRBD2 (5 bases each). This CDR3 comprises 17 residues. V was trimmed by 3 bases and J by 0 bases, leaving 16 bases between them. Per the germline V gene, CDR1 is SGHRS and CDR2 is YFSETQ. CDR3 nucleotide sequence: TGCGCCAGCAGCTGGACCACGGGGCGGTTAGCCAAAAACATTCAGTACTTC. It translates to CASSWTTGRLAKNIQYF.